This is a list of T cell receptor beta chains from one sample in a study of cytomegalovirus exposure and HLA in healthy donors. Measured with immunoSEQ multiplex PCR; TCRdb has only the in-frame clones, and not every one. The data hold 130,000 or so clones, with roughly 9% observed a single time. The specimen sequenced was PBMCs. The receptors were sampled from a middle-aged woman in good health and CMV-seropositive. Both conserved end residues are trimmed from each CDR3. The D gene is left open where the match is weak. The size of a clone is reported for some rows only, either as once, few or many, or as a class for expanded clones.

V gene	J gene	D gene	clone size	CDR3 protein
TRBV5-1	TRBJ1-5	TRBD1	few	ASSLGTGHNQPQH
TRBV6-5	TRBJ1-1	NA	few	ASSYSSPSNTEAF
TRBV2	TRBJ2-2	NA	few	ASSVLVESGELF
TRBV18	TRBJ1-1	NA	NA	ASSPTGLEAEAF
TRBV2	TRBJ1-2	TRBD1	few	ASTAGGDYGYT
TRBV15	TRBJ1-1	NA	NA	ATSRGEGTNTEAF
TRBV5-1	TRBJ1-3	TRBD1	NA	ASSLTGGSSGNTIY
TRBV6-1	TRBJ2-5	NA	few	ASSASQTQETQY
TRBV11-2	TRBJ1-6	NA	NA	ASRGAGYGSPLH
TRBV10-3	TRBJ2-2	TRBD1	few	AISERRTGDTGELF
TRBV9	TRBJ2-2	NA	few	ASSLTRNTGELF
TRBV18	TRBJ2-7	NA	NA	ASSPPFDLTGTYEQY
TRBV7-8	TRBJ1-4	NA	NA	ASSEDRRANEKLF
TRBV5-1	TRBJ1-2	NA	NA	ASSLREGYGYT
TRBV5-1	TRBJ1-1	TRBD1	NA	ASSLSGGLETEAF
TRBV2	TRBJ1-5	NA	NA	ASSVQGGQPQH
TRBV15	TRBJ1-1	TRBD1	NA	ATSRGTGGRNTEAF
TRBV29-1	TRBJ2-5	NA	few	SVSRDTSGETQY
TRBV5-4	TRBJ1-1	NA	NA	ASSLDRASTEAF
TRBV5-4	TRBJ1-4	NA	NA	ASSTGTATGIEKLF
TRBV5-1	TRBJ2-7	NA	NA	ASSSPKTDEQY
TRBV7-2	TRBJ2-1	TRBD1	few	ASTRDRSYNEQF
TRBV18	TRBJ2-7	TRBD1	few	ASSSQGATYEQY
TRBV18	TRBJ1-6	NA	NA	ASSPSGVDSPLH
TRBV6-5	TRBJ2-3	TRBD2	NA	ASSSSGGRTDTQY
TRBV5-1	TRBJ2-3	TRBD2	NA	ASSTGLAGLTDTQY
TRBV5-1	TRBJ1-1	NA	NA	ASSLGITNTEAF
TRBV7-2	TRBJ1-3	NA	few	ASSLSGGNTIY